This T cell receptor (beta chain) was sequenced during a study of beta chain features in type 1 diabetes. About the study: Cells sorted and examined across all samples totaled around 110,000,000.

The sample holds a few counts of this clone. Its matching antigen is unknown. Sorting gave populations that all exceeded 95% purity. Investigators reverse transcribed all isolated RNA, so they sequenced expressed TCRB transcripts. TCRdb keeps only in-frame clones here, not all; method: immunoSEQ multiplex PCR. Here the sample spans nearly 250,000 clones, over 12% being singletons. This CDR3 is built from 12 residues. Deletions cut 5 bases from V and 8 bases from J, with 12 bases between. CDR1 and CDR2 from the germline V gene are SNHLY and FYNNEI. Broader study findings: VDJ junctions sequenced from type 1 diabetes patients showed fewer insertions and more deletions. Overrepresentation of cells with high TCR expression could result from cDNA sequencing.

The sequenced material came from naive CD4+ T cells from blood. The source of this sequence is a woman between 40 and 55 years old in good health. The V gene is TRBV2, the J gene TRBJ1-2; D not certain. CDR3 sequence (DNA): TGTGCCAGCAGTCAAGGGTTGAGCGGCTACACCTTC. As protein: CASSQGLSGYTF.